The 8 T cell receptor beta chains listed next were all sequenced from one sample in a study of Ad26.COV2.S vaccination and SARS-CoV-2 variants. TCRdb's copy holds only in-frame clones and misses some; the assay was immunoSEQ multiplex PCR. Among over 400,000 clones listed, about 90% were seen once. Treatment meaning: 15 to 20 received Ad26.COV2.S at low or high dose, single or two shots; several received placebo; per-sample allocation not given. The study sampled participants on day 63 after the first vaccine or placebo injection. Specimen: peripheral blood, collected in a trial of Ad26.COV2.S vaccine versus placebo. These receptors were taken from a person between 18 and 65 years old who received the Ad26.COV2.S COVID-19 vaccine or a placebo.

The DNA of the CDR3 is TGTGCCAGCAGATCCAGCGGTCGCCCTGAAGCTTTCTTT. Amino acids: CASRSSGRPEAFF. The rearrangement links TRBV6-5 to TRBJ1-1, with D unclear. Germline V lookup: CDR1 MNHEY, CDR2 SVGAGI. There are 13 residues in the CDR3. Deletions cut 6 bases from V and 6 bases from J, with 14 bases between.

This clone was recorded only once. This rearrangement joins TRBV7-2 to TRBJ2-1; TRBD2 matches 14 bases. The CDR3 extends over 19 amino acids. Germline CDR1 is SGHTA and CDR2 is FQGNSA. V gave up 3 bases and J gave up 0 bases; unmatched junction bases: 7. CDR3 amino acids: CASSFRPGLAGGSYNEQFF. As DNA, the CDR3 is TGTGCCAGCAGCTTTCGGCCAGGACTAGCGGGGGGCTCCTACAATGAGCAGTTCTTC.

The CDR3, as DNA: TGTGCCAGCAGTTTGTACAGGGGGAAAAGTGAAAAACTGTTTTTT. Amino acid sequence: CASSLYRGKSEKLFF. This chain connects TRBV6-5 to TRBJ1-4, with 8 bases lining up with TRBD1. V lost 4 bases, J lost 7 bases, and 8 bases stayed unmatched. In germline, CDR1 is MNHEY, CDR2 SVGAGI. There are 15 residues in the CDR3.

V is TRBV19 and J is TRBJ1-1; D is undetermined. Trimming left V 11 bases short and J 5 bases short, with 18 bases between. The CDR3 length is 13 residues. CDR1 and CDR2 from the germline V gene are LNHDA and SQIVND (reference sequence). This CDR3 is CASSPVSRTEAFF. CDR3 DNA sequence: TGTGCCTCTTCGCCAGTCTCTCGGACTGAAGCTTTCTTT.

The chain recombines TRBV5-5 with TRBJ1-6; D perhaps matches TRBD1 (5 bases). With 4 bases removed from V and 0 bases from J, the gap between germline ends came to 11 bases. CDR3 length equals 16 residues. Germline CDR1 and CDR2: SGHKS and YYEKEE (reference sequence). The CDR3 DNA reads as TGTGCCAGCAGCCCCCGGCAGGGCTCCTATAATTCACCCCTCCACTTT. Translation gives CASSPRQGSYNSPLHF.

This clone was seen only once. The genes are TRBV19 and TRBJ2-3; 11 bases are a match to TRBD2. Germline V gene sequence: CDR1 LNHDA, CDR2 SQIVND (reference sequence). V lost 1 base and J lost 5; bases outside the gene matches: 5. This CDR3 has 16 amino acids. The CDR3 DNA sequence: TGTGCCAGTAGTATAGGGGGGGGACTAGCGGAAGATACGCAGTATTTT. Protein sequence: CASSIGGGLAEDTQYF.

The V call is TRBV9, the J call TRBJ1-2, with 8 positions matching TRBD1. CDR3 length: 15 amino acids. Trimming removed 0 bases from V and 4 bases from J; junction bases left unmatched: 5. Germline CDR1 is SGDLS and CDR2 is YYNGEE. In nucleotides, the CDR3 is TGTGCCAGCAGCGTAGGAACAGGGGGTGGCTATGGCTACACCTTC. Protein sequence: CASSVGTGGGYGYTF.

V is TRBV5-1 and J is TRBJ1-1, with a tentative D call TRBD1 (6 bases). V was trimmed by 2 bases and J by 0 bases, leaving 11 bases between them. This CDR3 is 15 amino acids long. Per the germline V gene, CDR1 is SGHRS and CDR2 is YFSETQ. The CDR3 is CASSFTQGLNTEAFF. In DNA, the CDR3 is TGCGCCAGCAGCTTTACACAGGGTTTGAACACTGAAGCTTTCTTT.